A single sample gave rise to the 20 T cell receptor beta chains below, sequenced in a study of cytomegalovirus exposure and HLA in healthy donors. PCR was performed using 60 Vbeta and 13 Jbeta primers. The method was immunoSEQ multiplex PCR; TCRdb's version includes in-frame clones alone and lacks a portion of them. The sample carries 130,000 to 150,000 clones, roughly 80% recorded once. The sequencing input was PBMCs. These receptors all stem from a woman aged 40 to 50 in good health and CMV-seropositive.

The rearrangement uses TRBV7-2 and TRBJ2-5, with TRBD2 identical over 12 bases. CDR1 and CDR2 from the germline V gene are SGHTA and FQGNSA. V was pared by 6 bases and J by 7 bases, with 12 bases of the junction left unmatched. The CDR3 consists of 16 residues. The CDR3 here is CASSDPSGGAGGTQYF. CDR3 DNA sequence: TGTGCCAGCAGTGACCCTAGCGGGGGGGCCGGCGGGACCCAGTACTTC.

This chain connects TRBV5-1 to TRBJ1-3, with 8 bases that match TRBD1. Per germline, CDR1 SGHRS and CDR2 YFSETQ. The trim removed 4 bases at V and 0 bases at J, leaving 9 bases unmatched. The CDR3 has 17 amino acids. CDR3 DNA sequence: TGCGCCAGCAGCCCCGGACAGGGTGAAGTCTCTGGAAACACCATATATTTT. This codes for CASSPGQGEVSGNTIYF.

The chain employs TRBV28 and TRBJ1-1; no firm D call. The germline CDR1 and CDR2 sequences are MDHEN and SYDVKM. The V gene lost 5 bases and the J gene lost 8 bases, with 15 bases spanning the gap. The CDR3 has 13 amino acids. The CDR3 coding sequence is TGTGCCAGCAGTCCTCCGCCGCAGAAAGAAGCTTTCTTT. Protein: CASSPPPQKEAFF.

This clone was observed a handful of times. This chain connects TRBV4-3 to TRBJ1-1, with 8 nucleotides matching TRBD1. The CDR3 contains 16 residues. Looked up from germline, CDR1 is LGHNA and CDR2 is YSLEER. V lost 0 bases to trimming and J lost 2 bases; unmatched junction nucleotides: 5. CDR3 sequence reads: CASSQESAGGNTEAFF. CDR3 DNA: TGCGCCAGCAGCCAAGAGTCTGCAGGGGGCAACACTGAAGCTTTCTTT.

The chain combines TRBV4-1 with TRBJ2-7; possibly TRBD1 for D (5 bases). The CDR3 contains 15 residues. The germline V gene has CDR1 MGHRA and CDR2 YSYEKL. With 0 bases removed from V and 0 bases from J, the gap between germline ends came to 9 bases. This CDR3 is CASSQEGHPSYEQYF. The CDR3 DNA follows: TGCGCCAGCAGCCAAGAAGGACACCCCTCCTACGAGCAGTACTTC.

The J gene is TRBJ2-2, the V gene TRBV6-5; 9 positions agree with TRBD1. Germline V gives CDR1 MNHEY, CDR2 SVGAGI. CDR3 length: 16 amino acids. V shed 2 bases and J 4 bases; nucleotides not matched to a gene: 5. CDR3 DNA sequence: TGTGCCAGCAGTTACACCGGGACAGGGATCACCGGGGAGCTGTTTTTT. This gives the protein CASSYTGTGITGELFF.

This chain links TRBV28 with TRBJ2-7, with TRBD1 matching 7 bases. CDR3 size: 13 residues. Unmatched junction bases numbered 7, after V lost 6 bases and J lost 5 bases. The germline CDR1 and CDR2 sequences are MDHEN and SYDVKM. CDR3 protein: CASRPQGFNEQYF. CDR3 bases: TGTGCCAGCAGACCACAGGGGTTCAACGAGCAGTACTTC.

The chain recombines TRBV30 with TRBJ1-1, with D tentatively TRBD1 (5 bases). Trimming took 4 bases from V and 1 from J, leaving 7 bases between them. Germline CDR1 reads GTSNPN; CDR2 reads SVGIG (reference sequence). The CDR3 spans 12 residues. This chain's CDR3 is CAWTTGNTEAFF. The CDR3, as DNA: TGTGCCTGGACTACAGGGAACACTGAAGCTTTCTTT.

V usage is TRBV5-1 and J usage is TRBJ2-1; unclear D gene. There are 15 residues in the CDR3. V lost 5 bases, J lost 2 bases, and 14 bases lay in between. The germline V gene encodes CDR1 SGHRS and CDR2 YFSETQ. CDR3 in DNA: TGCGCCAGCAGTTCGCTGGGTAGCCCCTACAATGAGCAGTTCTTC. Amino acids: CASSSLGSPYNEQFF.

The CDR3 sequence is CTGGIYNEQFF. The DNA of the CDR3 is TGCACCGGGGGGATATACAATGAGCAGTTCTTC. The V gene is TRBV20-1, the J gene TRBJ2-1; 7 positions agree with TRBD2. The germline gives CDR1 DFQATT, CDR2 SNEGSKA (reference sequence). This CDR3 is built from 11 residues.

The rearrangement links TRBV7-9 to TRBJ2-1, with 14 bases that match TRBD2. This CDR3 has 17 residues. Germline V gene lookup returns CDR1 SEHNR and CDR2 FQNEAQ (reference sequence). J was trimmed by 5 bases and V by 4 bases; bases with no gene match: 7. CDR3 in amino acids: CASSSPTSGGAHNEQFF. CDR3 sequence (DNA): TGTGCCAGCAGCTCCCCGACTAGCGGGGGGGCCCACAATGAGCAGTTCTTC.

The chain links TRBV19 to TRBJ2-1; the match to TRBD2 covers 7 bases. The CDR3 totals 14 residues. CDR1 is LNHDA and CDR2 is SQIVND in the germline V gene (reference sequence). V dropped 3 bases and J dropped 5; count of bases not matched to a gene: 4. This chain's CDR3 is CASSIGGGDNEQFF. As DNA, the CDR3 is TGTGCCAGTAGTATTGGGGGAGGGGACAATGAGCAGTTCTTC.

This clone was seen a handful of times. This chain uses TRBV4-1 with TRBJ1-4; TRBD1 agrees at 9 bases. The CDR3 covers 15 residues. Germline V gene sequence: CDR1 MGHRA, CDR2 YSYEKL. J gave up 8 bases and V 3 bases, and 7 bases lay outside the gene matches. The CDR3 nucleotides are TGCGCCAGCAGCCAGGACGGGACAGGGATCGAAAAACTGTTTTTT. Translation: CASSQDGTGIEKLFF.

CDR3: CASSLAGLSSYEQYF. In nucleotides, the CDR3 is TGTGCCAGCAGCTTAGCGGGACTTTCTTCCTACGAGCAGTACTTC. This chain links TRBV7-2 with TRBJ2-7; a weak D match, TRBD2 (6 bases). CDR3 length equals 15 residues. The germline V gene has CDR1 SGHTA and CDR2 FQGNSA. V was shortened by 0 bases and J by 1 base, with 10 bases between the two germline ends.

J is TRBJ2-2 and V is TRBV6-5; D not certain. The V gene's germline CDR1 is MNHEY and CDR2 SVGAGI. With 5 bases removed from V and 6 bases from J, the gap between germline ends came to 10 bases. The CDR3 covers 13 residues. Here the CDR3 DNA reads TGTGCCAGCAGTCACGGTTTATCCGGGGAGCTGTTTTTT. Its translation: CASSHGLSGELFF.

The rearrangement uses TRBV5-1 and TRBJ2-5, with D unresolved. V dropped 1 base and J dropped 1 base, with 8 bases sitting between them. This CDR3 spans 14 amino acids. In germline, CDR1 is SGHRS, CDR2 YFSETQ. CDR3 in amino acids: CASSLSISQETQYF. The CDR3 DNA reads as TGCGCCAGCAGCTTGAGCATATCCCAAGAGACCCAGTACTTC.

The V gene is TRBV11-2, the J gene TRBJ2-2; tentative D call: TRBD1 (5 bases). Germline V gives CDR1 SGHAT, CDR2 FQNNGV. The ends were cut back, 1 base at V and 5 bases at J, with 14 bases in the middle. The CDR3 is 16 amino acids. The CDR3 nucleotides read TGTGCCAGCAGCTTAGGCCCCACATCAGGGACCGGGGAGCTGTTTTTT. Residues: CASSLGPTSGTGELFF.

This sequence joins TRBV30 and TRBJ2-7; possible D gene TRBD2, 6 bases. There are 14 residues in the CDR3. Germline CDR1 GTSNPN, CDR2 SVGIG (reference sequence). Trimming removed 5 bases from V and 0 bases from J, with 14 bases in between. The CDR3 protein is CAWDRLGGSYEQYF. The CDR3 DNA reads TGTGCCTGGGATCGACTGGGAGGCTCCTACGAGCAGTACTTC.

This clone was found a few times. For the CDR3, the DNA is TGCGCCAGCAGGCGACTAGTGGGCACCGGGGAGCTGTTTTTT. This gives the protein CASRRLVGTGELFF. This sequence joins TRBV4-1 and TRBJ2-2; TRBD2 might be the D (6 bases). This CDR3 contains 14 residues. Germline CDR1 MGHRA, CDR2 YSYEKL. The V gene lost 6 bases and the J gene lost 4 bases, with 12 bases spanning the gap.

This clone was counted a single time. The genes are TRBV4-2 and TRBJ1-2; a possible D gene is TRBD1 (5 bases). The CDR3 runs to 17 residues. V lost 4 bases and J 6 bases, leaving 24 bases between the germline ends. In germline, CDR1 is LGHNA, CDR2 YNFKEQ. The CDR3 nucleotides are TGTGCCAGCAGCCCAGAGGTGGGGGAGGGAGGTTTTGATGGCTACACCTTC. Its translation: CASSPEVGEGGFDGYTF.